This paragraph covers one TCR beta chain sequence. Its antigen is not identified. This record belongs to a study of graft-versus-host responses after intestinal transplantation. Background on the study: Each patient got anti-thymocyte globulin induction, then tacrolimus and steroids for roughly 3 years.

Assay used: immunoSEQ multiplex PCR; TCRdb lists only in-frame clones, some missing. The sample records around 26,000 clones, less than 95% being singletons. Notes on the study in general: Researchers found GvH clones in recipient marrow, and some showed up first in ileum or blood. When patients had graft-donor T cell macrochimerism, their allografts held high graft-versus-host to host-versus-graft clonal ratios.

The CDR3 contains 15 residues. Per the germline V gene, CDR1 is LGHNT and CDR2 is FRNRAP. V lost 7 bases and J lost 8, with 21 bases in between. The source is a human patient who received an intestinal transplant, so some T cells may come from the graft donor. The sequencing here drew on PBMCs, taken 156 days after intestinal transplant. This chain connects TRBV12-5 to TRBJ2-1; tentative D call: TRBD1 (5 bases). The CDR3 DNA follows: TGTGCTAGTGCGACAGTGTTTAGAGTAGGTGATGAGCAGTTCTTC. Amino acids: CASATVFRVGDEQFF.